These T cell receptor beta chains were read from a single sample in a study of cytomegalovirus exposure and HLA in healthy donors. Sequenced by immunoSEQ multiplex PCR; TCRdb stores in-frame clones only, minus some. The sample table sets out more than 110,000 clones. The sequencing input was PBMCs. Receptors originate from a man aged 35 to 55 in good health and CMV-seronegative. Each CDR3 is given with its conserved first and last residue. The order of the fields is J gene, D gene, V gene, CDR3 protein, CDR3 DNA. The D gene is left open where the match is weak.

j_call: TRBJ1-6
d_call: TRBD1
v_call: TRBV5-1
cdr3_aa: CASSLKGQGGSPLHF
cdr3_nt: TGCGCCAGCAGCTTGAAGGGACAGGGTGGTTCACCCCTCCACTTT

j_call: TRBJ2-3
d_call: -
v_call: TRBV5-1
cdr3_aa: CASSPGFGTDTQYF
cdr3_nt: TGCGCCAGCAGCCCGGGGTTCGGCACAGATACGCAGTATTTT

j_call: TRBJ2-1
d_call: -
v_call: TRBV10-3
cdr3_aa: CAISEALGENNEQFF
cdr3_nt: TGTGCCATCAGTGAAGCCCTAGGAGAAAACAATGAGCAGTTCTTC

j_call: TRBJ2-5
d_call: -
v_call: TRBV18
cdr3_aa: CASSPPDSQETQYF
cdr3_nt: TGTGCCAGCTCGCCTCCCGACAGCCAAGAGACCCAGTACTTC

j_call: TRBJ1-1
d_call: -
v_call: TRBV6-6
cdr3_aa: CASSTQIMNTEAFF
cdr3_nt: TGTGCCAGCAGTACCCAGATTATGAACACTGAAGCTTTCTTT

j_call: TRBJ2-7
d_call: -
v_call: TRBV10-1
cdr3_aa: CASTRGRQVSSYEQYF
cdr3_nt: TGCGCCAGCACCAGGGGCCGACAGGTAAGCTCCTACGAGCAGTACTTC

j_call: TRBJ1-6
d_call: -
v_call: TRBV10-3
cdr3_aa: CAISEIAEKDSYNSPLHF
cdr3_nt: TGTGCCATCAGTGAGATAGCCGAGAAGGACTCCTATAATTCACCCCTCCACTTT

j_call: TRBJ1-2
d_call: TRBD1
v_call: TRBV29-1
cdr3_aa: CSVEGPGQGVGYTF
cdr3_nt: TGCAGCGTTGAAGGCCCGGGACAGGGGGTTGGCTACACCTTC

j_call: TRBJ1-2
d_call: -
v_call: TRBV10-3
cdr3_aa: CAISGAPNYGYTF
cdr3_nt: TGTGCCATCAGTGGGGCACCTAACTATGGCTACACCTTC

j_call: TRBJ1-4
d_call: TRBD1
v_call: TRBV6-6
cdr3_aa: CASSRRGTGEKLFF
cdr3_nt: TGTGCCAGCAGTCGCAGGGGGACGGGTGAAAAACTGTTTTTT

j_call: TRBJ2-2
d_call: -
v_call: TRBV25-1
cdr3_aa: CASSELRRGADTGELFF
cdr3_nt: TGTGCCAGCAGTGAATTGCGCAGGGGCGCTGACACCGGGGAGCTGTTTTTT

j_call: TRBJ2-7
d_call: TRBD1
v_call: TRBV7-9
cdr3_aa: CASSLRTGYYEQYF
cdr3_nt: TGTGCCAGCAGCTTAAGGACAGGGTACTACGAGCAGTACTTC

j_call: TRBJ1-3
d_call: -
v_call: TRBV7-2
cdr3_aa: CASSLSQHGNTIYF
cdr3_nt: TGTGCCAGCAGCTTATCACAGCATGGAAACACCATATATTTT

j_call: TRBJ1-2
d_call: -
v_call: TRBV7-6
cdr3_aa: CASSLVTPGDYGYTF
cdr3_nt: TGTGCCAGCAGCTTAGTAACGCCCGGGGACTATGGCTACACCTTC

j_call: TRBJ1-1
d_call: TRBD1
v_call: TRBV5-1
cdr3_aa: CASSISGTGYTEAFF
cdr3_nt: TGCGCCAGCAGCATCTCCGGGACAGGGTACACTGAAGCTTTCTTT

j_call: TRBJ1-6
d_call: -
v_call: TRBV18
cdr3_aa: CASSPWLDRANSPLHF
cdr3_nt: TGTGCCAGCTCACCCTGGCTTGACAGAGCCAATTCACCCCTCCACTTT